These T cell receptor beta chains were read from a single sample in a study of immune cell composition in non-small cell lung cancer. Profiling relied on immunoSEQ multiplex PCR, and the TCRdb table lists in-frame clones only, not all of them. The sample holds 7,500 to 9,000 clones, 67% seen once. The sequenced sample consisted of non-adjacent lung tissue. The receptors stem from a human donor with non-small cell lung cancer. Both conserved end residues are part of each CDR3. Each record gives: J gene, D gene, V gene, clone size, CDR3 protein, CDR3 DNA. D genes are given only for firm matches. Not all rows give a size; the values are once, few, many and, for expanded clones, a class.

TRBJ1-2 | TRBD1 | TRBV6-5 | NA | CASSPGQGGYGYTF | TGTGCCAGCAGCCCCGGACAGGGCGGCTATGGCTACACCTTC
TRBJ1-3 | TRBD1 | TRBV4-3 | NA | CASSHTGTGISGNTIYF | TGCGCCAGCAGCCATACCGGGACAGGGATTTCAGGAAACACCATATATTTT
TRBJ1-1 | TRBD1 | TRBV6-1 | NA | CASTVEPGGTEAFF | TGTGCCAGCACCGTCGAACCAGGGGGAACTGAAGCTTTCTTT
TRBJ1-1 | NA | TRBV7-6 | NA | CASSLGRGVEAFF | TGTGCCAGCAGCTTAGGGCGCGGGGTTGAAGCTTTCTTT
TRBJ1-1 | TRBD1 | TRBV7-6 | NA | CASSLTGRHTEAFF | TGTGCCAGCAGCTTGACAGGGCGTCACACTGAAGCTTTCTTT
TRBJ1-1 | NA | TRBV14 | NA | CASSSNLGSLGGFTEAFF | TGTGCCAGCAGCTCAAATTTAGGGAGTTTGGGAGGGTTCACTGAAGCTTTCTTT
TRBJ1-5 | TRBD1 | TRBV29-1 | NA | CSVATGNQPQHF | TGCAGCGTTGCGACAGGGAATCAGCCCCAGCATTTT
TRBJ2-7 | NA | TRBV7-6 | NA | CASSPQGHEQYF | TGTGCCAGCAGCCCGCAGGGCCACGAGCAGTACTTC
TRBJ1-6 | NA | TRBV4-1 | few | CASSQQAPAGGDNSPLHF | TGCGCCAGCAGCCAACAAGCCCCCGCCGGGGGAGATAATTCACCCCTCCACTTT
TRBJ1-1 | TRBD1 | TRBV5-1 | NA | CASSLRLPTGLDTEAFF | TGCGCCAGCAGCCTCCGTTTACCGACAGGGTTGGACACTGAAGCTTTCTTT
TRBJ2-3 | NA | TRBV12-5 | NA | CASGWGKTAPSTDTQYF | TGTGCTAGTGGTTGGGGCAAGACAGCCCCTAGCACAGATACGCAGTATTTT
TRBJ1-1 | NA | TRBV4-1 | NA | CASSQDEGNTEAFF | TGCGCCAGCAGCCAAGACGAGGGGAACACTGAAGCTTTCTTT
TRBJ2-7 | NA | TRBV14 | NA | CASSQVPYEQYF | TGTGCCAGCAGCCAAGTCCCTTACGAGCAGTACTTC
TRBJ1-3 | NA | TRBV11-2 | NA | CASSSLPLFSGNTIYF | TGTGCCAGCAGCTCTCTCCCCTTATTCTCTGGAAACACCATATATTTT
TRBJ2-7 | TRBD2 | TRBV27 | NA | CASSPPGLAGSTGQYF | TGTGCCAGCAGTCCCCCGGGACTAGCGGGGTCGACCGGGCAGTACTTC
TRBJ2-5 | TRBD1 | TRBV18 | NA | CASSPWPTGDETQYF | TGTGCCAGCTCACCATGGCCGACAGGGGATGAGACCCAGTACTTC
TRBJ1-2 | NA | TRBV19 | NA | CASRSSAGYGYTF | TGTGCCAGTAGATCGTCGGCAGGTTATGGCTACACCTTC
TRBJ1-4 | TRBD1 | TRBV5-1 | NA | CASSLGQGGEKLFF | TGCGCCAGCAGCCTCGGACAGGGGGGTGAAAAACTGTTTTTT
TRBJ2-7 | TRBD1 | TRBV18 | NA | CASSWGQPYEQYF | TGTGCCAGCTCATGGGGACAGCCTTACGAGCAGTACTTC
TRBJ1-6 | TRBD1 | TRBV5-1 | NA | CASSLYGQGNSPLHF | TGCGCCAGCAGCTTGTACGGACAGGGGAATTCACCCCTCCACTTT
TRBJ1-4 | NA | TRBV6-5 | once | CASSYSAVSEGGKLFF | TGTGCCAGCAGTTACTCAGCGGTCTCAGAAGGGGGAAAACTGTTTTTT
TRBJ1-2 | NA | TRBV5-6 | medium-sized | CASSLWEGTHGYTF | TGTGCCAGCAGCTTGTGGGAGGGGACCCATGGCTACACCTTC
TRBJ1-2 | NA | TRBV10-3 | NA | CAISAGSNYGYTF | TGTGCCATCAGCGCAGGGTCTAACTATGGCTACACCTTC
TRBJ2-3 | TRBD2 | TRBV9 | once | CASSPGLAGRDTQYF | TGTGCCAGCAGCCCGGGACTAGCCGGAAGAGATACGCAGTATTTT
TRBJ1-5 | NA | TRBV5-6 | few | CASSLRVSQPQHF | TGTGCCAGCAGCTTGCGGGTTTCTCAGCCCCAGCATTTT
TRBJ2-7 | NA | TRBV5-1 | NA | CASSLFGEIAYEQYF | TGCGCCAGCAGCTTGTTCGGGGAGATCGCCTACGAGCAGTACTTC
TRBJ1-3 | NA | TRBV9 | NA | CASSVGAGNSGNTIYF | TGTGCCAGCAGCGTAGGGGCAGGCAACTCTGGAAACACCATATATTTT
TRBJ1-2 | NA | TRBV29-1 | NA | CSVVGGGNYGYTF | TGCAGCGTTGTTGGGGGGGGGAACTATGGCTACACCTTC
TRBJ1-4 | NA | TRBV2 | NA | CASSEASRRGEKLFF | TGTGCCAGCAGTGAAGCCTCAAGGAGGGGAGAAAAACTGTTTTTT
TRBJ1-3 | NA | TRBV5-1 | NA | CASSLDDSTGNTIYF | TGCGCCAGCAGCTTGGATGACAGTACTGGAAACACCATATATTTT
TRBJ1-1 | TRBD1 | TRBV7-9 | NA | CASSLNRGGTEAFF | TGTGCCAGCAGCCTTAACAGGGGCGGCACTGAAGCTTTCTTT
TRBJ2-2 | TRBD2 | TRBV4-3 | few | CASSDSPAGGETGELFF | TGCGCCAGCAGCGACTCCCCTGCGGGGGGGGAGACCGGGGAGCTGTTTTTT
TRBJ2-4 | TRBD1 | TRBV4-1 | few | CASSQADRVENIQYF | TGCGCCAGCAGCCAAGCCGACAGGGTGGAAAACATTCAGTACTTC
TRBJ1-2 | NA | TRBV6-1 | NA | CATRPGSNYGYTF | TGTGCCACCAGACCTGGTAGTAACTATGGCTACACCTTC
TRBJ1-1 | NA | TRBV2 | NA | CASSIQGNTEAFF | TGTGCCAGCAGTATACAGGGGAACACTGAAGCTTTCTTT
TRBJ2-1 | NA | TRBV7-9 | NA | CASSLDVRYNEQFF | TGTGCCAGCAGCTTAGACGTCAGATACAATGAGCAGTTCTTC
TRBJ1-4 | NA | TRBV29-1 | NA | CSALTGGEKLFF | TGCAGCGCCTTGACAGGAGGTGAAAAACTGTTTTTT
TRBJ2-6 | NA | TRBV19 | NA | CASSGLSSSGANVLTF | TGTGCCAGTAGCGGACTGAGTAGCTCTGGGGCCAACGTCCTGACTTTC
TRBJ2-1 | NA | TRBV5-5 | NA | CASSQNYYNEQFF | TGTGCCAGCAGCCAGAATTACTACAATGAGCAGTTCTTC
TRBJ2-2 | NA | TRBV5-4 | NA | CASSLANAGELFF | TGTGCCAGCAGCTTGGCAAATGCCGGGGAGCTGTTTTTT
TRBJ2-7 | NA | TRBV29-1 | NA | CSVATGISYEQYF | TGCAGCGTTGCTACGGGTATCTCCTACGAGCAGTACTTC
TRBJ2-7 | TRBD2 | TRBV15 | few | CATAPQGLVHEQYF | TGTGCCACCGCGCCACAGGGACTAGTCCACGAGCAGTACTTC
TRBJ1-2 | NA | TRBV7-9 | few | CASSLRSPLNGYTF | TGTGCCAGCAGCTTACGGTCGCCCTTGAATGGCTACACCTTC
TRBJ1-5 | NA | TRBV7-6 | NA | CASSPGPGGHQPQHF | TGTGCCAGCAGCCCCGGGCCCGGAGGGCATCAGCCCCAGCATTTT
TRBJ1-5 | NA | TRBV5-1 | NA | CASSFGGNQPQHF | TGCGCCAGCAGCTTCGGGGGCAATCAGCCCCAGCATTTT
TRBJ2-3 | TRBD1 | TRBV5-6 | NA | CASSSPDRVFTDTQYF | TGTGCCAGCAGCTCTCCGGACAGGGTATTCACAGATACGCAGTATTTT
TRBJ2-2 | NA | TRBV4-2 | few | CASSLISGELFF | TGTGCCAGCAGCTTGATTAGCGGGGAGCTGTTTTTT
TRBJ1-4 | NA | TRBV5-1 | NA | CASSFYSTEKLFF | TGCGCCAGCAGCTTCTACAGCACTGAAAAACTGTTTTTT
TRBJ2-2 | NA | TRBV7-7 | NA | CASSFLTGDGGELFF | TGTGCCAGCAGCTTCCTAACGGGGGATGGCGGGGAGCTGTTTTTT
TRBJ2-1 | TRBD2 | TRBV18 | NA | CASSRSGLAGINNEQFF | TGTGCCAGCTCACGATCGGGACTAGCGGGTATCAACAATGAGCAGTTCTTC
TRBJ1-6 | TRBD1 | TRBV6-5 | few | CASSSWDRGNSPLHF | TGTGCCAGCAGTTCCTGGGACAGGGGAAATTCACCCCTCCACTTT
TRBJ1-2 | NA | TRBV6-1 | NA | CASTLGPSGNYGYTF | TGTGCCAGCACCCTAGGGCCCTCGGGGAACTATGGCTACACCTTC
TRBJ1-6 | TRBD1 | TRBV7-2 | NA | CASTTGEGPYSPLHF | TGTGCCAGCACCACAGGGGAAGGGCCCTATTCACCCCTCCACTTT
TRBJ2-7 | NA | TRBV7-2 | NA | CASSLGSVQEQYF | TGTGCCAGCAGCTTAGGTTCGGTGCAAGAGCAGTACTTC
TRBJ2-2 | NA | TRBV6-1 | NA | CASIRQLNTGELFF | TGTGCCAGCATCAGGCAGTTGAACACCGGGGAGCTGTTTTTT
TRBJ2-5 | TRBD2 | TRBV18 | NA | CASSPQLAGGQQETQYF | TGTGCCAGCTCACCACAGCTAGCGGGGGGCCAGCAAGAGACCCAGTACTTC
TRBJ1-6 | NA | TRBV19 | few | CASSIEVSTAYSPLHF | TGTGCCAGTAGCATCGAGGTATCCACCGCCTATTCACCCCTCCACTTT
TRBJ2-7 | TRBD1 | TRBV29-1 | NA | CSVEDHRDRAYEQYF | TGCAGCGTTGAAGATCATCGGGACAGGGCCTACGAGCAGTACTTC
TRBJ2-7 | NA | TRBV7-2 | NA | CASSAGGTDSSYEQYF | TGTGCCAGCAGCGCGGGCGGGACAGATAGCTCCTACGAGCAGTACTTC
TRBJ1-5 | TRBD1 | TRBV2 | few | CASSELESWDSSNQPQHF | TGTGCCAGCAGTGAGCTAGAATCGTGGGACAGCTCCAATCAGCCCCAGCATTTT